The sequence of this T cell receptor beta chain was determined in a study of OX40 agonist ivuxolimab in advanced cancers. Study summary: Ivuxolimab, an antibody that agonizes OX40 (CD134), was administered to the patients.

Method: immunoSEQ multiplex PCR; TCRdb's copy keeps in-frame clones and lacks some. The table has 55,000 to 90,000 clones, 70% to 90% seen once; the top ten hold approximately 0.86%. Germline V CDR1 and CDR2: SNHLY, FYNNEI. This CDR3 is 12 amino acids long. Trimming took off 7 bases at V and 5 bases at J, with 10 bases between the two ends. This receptor was identified in an adult with an advanced solid tumor such as melanoma, head and neck, liver or kidney cancer. The sequencing here drew on CD4+ or CD8+ T cells sorted from blood, taken in a trial of the OX40 agonist ivuxolimab. The rearrangement joins TRBV2 to TRBJ2-3; D unresolved. The CDR3 sequence: CASNLGLDTQYF. The DNA of the CDR3 is TGTGCCAGCAACCTAGGTTTAGATACGCAGTATTTT. Together with reference TRBV2 and TRBJ2-3, the CDR3 gives the full variable domain: EPEVTQTPSHQVTQMGQEVILRCVPISNHLYFYWYRQILGQKVEFLVSFYNNEISEKSEIFDDQFSVERPDGSNFTLKIRSTKLEDSAMYFCASNLGLDTQYFGPGTRLTVL.